Following are 30 T cell receptor beta chains from one sample sequenced in a study of post-analysis software for immune sequencing data. Which antigens these TCRs recognize remains unknown. Study outcomes and limitations: Controls showed lower frequencies than patients for a handful of TRBV segments, and TRBV5-6, TRBV5-1 and TRBV20-1 were among these.

Unique molecular identifiers were present in the TCR beta cDNA libraries. TCRdb used MiXCR to reprocess the PCR reads, holding one entry per CDR3 protein. The sample has about 760,000 distinct CDR3 sequences; roughly 27% are singletons. Sequenced sample: blood. The receptors shown here come from a girl aged 5-17 years with multiple sclerosis.

This clonotype was detected a few times. The chain is built from TRBV28 and TRBJ2-1; no reliable D call. The germline V and J ends were trimmed by 4 bases and 12 bases, with 10 bases remaining between them. Germline values: CDR1 MDHEN, CDR2 SYDVKM. The CDR3 runs to 11 residues. CDR3 region: CASSYSLRQFF. CDR3 sequence (DNA): TGTGCCAGCAGTTATTCGTTGCGGCAGTTCTTC.

This clonotype was observed a handful of times. The rearrangement uses TRBV7-9 and TRBJ2-5, with D perhaps matching TRBD1 or TRBD2 (6 bases each). The V gene lost 1 base and the J gene lost 4 bases, with 10 bases spanning the gap. The CDR3 length is 14 residues. CDR1 is SEHNR and CDR2 is FQNEAQ in the germline V gene (reference sequence). The CDR3 sequence: CASSLVGGLETQYF. The CDR3 DNA sequence: TGTGCCAGCAGCTTAGTTGGGGGGCTAGAGACCCAGTACTTC.

The chain has TRBV4-1 and TRBJ2-7; 10 bases line up with TRBD1. V lost 3 bases and J lost 3; bases outside the gene matches: 2. Per germline, CDR1 MGHRA and CDR2 YSYEKL. This CDR3 is 14 amino acids long. CDR3 in amino acids: CASSQRTGGYEQYF. CDR3 DNA sequence: TGCGCCAGCAGCCAGAGGACAGGGGGCTACGAGCAGTACTTC.

The rearrangement uses TRBV3-1 and TRBJ2-1; D is undetermined. The germline CDR1 and CDR2 sequences are LGHDT and YNNKEL (reference sequence). This CDR3 comprises 13 residues. Trimming took off 4 bases at V and 8 bases at J, with 12 bases between the two ends. The CDR3 spells CASSPKRPHEQFF. CDR3 nucleotide sequence: TGTGCCAGCAGCCCAAAACGACCCCATGAGCAGTTCTTC.

Points on this clonotype: One junction end disagrees with the germline gene, perhaps due to a read error. This chain uses TRBV7-2 with TRBJ2-6; 9 bases fit TRBD2. In germline, CDR1 is SGHTA, CDR2 FQGNSA. The CDR3 totals 18 residues. Here the CDR3 DNA reads TGTGCCAGCATCCCGGTAGCGGGAGTATTAGGTGGGGCCAACGTCCTGATTTTC. Translation: CASIPVAGVLGGANVLIF.

CDR3 region: CSPYPIRTGLTGYTF. In nucleotides, the CDR3 is TGCAGCCCCTACCCTATCCGGACAGGGCTTACTGGCTACACCTTC. The chain couples TRBV20-1 to TRBJ1-2; 8 positions agree with TRBD1. The CDR3 is 15 amino acids. The germline V gene has CDR1 DFQATT and CDR2 SNEGSKA (reference sequence).

This clonotype showed up just a few times. The genes are TRBV20-1 and TRBJ1-1; D is uncertain. This CDR3 has 12 residues. V was shortened by 0 bases and J by 4 bases, with 6 bases between the two germline ends. Per germline, CDR1 DFQATT and CDR2 SNEGSKA (reference sequence). Here the CDR3 DNA reads TGCAGTGCTAGAGATCTCGTCACTGAAGCTTTCTTT. It translates to CSARDLVTEAFF.

This clonotype was counted only a few times. The rearrangement uses TRBV20-1 and TRBJ2-3; 9 bases fit TRBD2. This CDR3 region has 14 residues. V shed 6 bases and J 0 bases; nucleotides not matched to a gene: 4. Germline V CDR1 and CDR2: DFQATT, SNEGSKA (reference sequence). The CDR3 DNA follows: TGCAGTGCCATGACTAGCGGTAGCACAGATACGCAGTATTTT. Protein sequence: CSAMTSGSTDTQYF.

This clonotype was seen a handful of times. The chain has TRBV19 and TRBJ1-2; D unclear. The CDR3 consists of 12 residues. V lost 8 bases, J lost 2 bases, and 9 bases lay in between. The germline gives CDR1 LNHDA, CDR2 SQIVND (reference sequence). The CDR3 protein is CASERDNYGYTF. The CDR3 DNA sequence: TGTGCCAGTGAGAGAGACAACTATGGCTACACCTTC.

This clonotype was found a few times. This chain connects TRBV6-2 or TRBV6-3 to TRBJ2-7; tentatively, D is TRBD1 or TRBD2 (5 bases each). The CDR3 has 14 residues. V shed 5 bases and J shed 8 bases, with 19 bases lying between them. Germline V gene sequence: CDR1 MNHEY, CDR2 SVGEGT. This CDR3 reads CASSPLPGTGQQYF. CDR3 nucleotides: TGTGCCAGCAGTCCCCTTCCCGGGACGGGTCAGCAGTACTTC.

A word on this clonotype: A junction end diverges from the germline sequence, so it may reflect a read error. The CDR3 spells CASSGFQGGWETRYF. CDR3 in DNA: TGTGCCAGCAGTGGATTTCAGGGCGGGTGGGAGACCCGGTACTTC. J is TRBJ2-5 and V is TRBV25-1; the D gene could be TRBD1 or TRBD2 (5 bases each). The CDR3 spans 15 residues. The germline gives CDR1 MGHDK, CDR2 SYGVNS.

This chain uses TRBV15 with TRBJ2-5; 8 nucleotides agree with TRBD2. The CDR3 covers 15 residues. The V gene's germline CDR1 is LNHNV and CDR2 YYDKDF (reference sequence). V was clipped by 2 bases and J by 3 bases; unmatched bases: 5. CDR3 residues: CATSRSGGREETQYF. For the CDR3, the DNA is TGTGCCACCAGCAGATCGGGGGGGCGCGAAGAGACCCAGTACTTC.

The CDR3: CASSPWYNSPLHF. The CDR3 DNA reads as TGTGCCAGCAGTCCGTGGTATAATTCACCCCTCCACTTT. The chain has TRBV27 and TRBJ1-6; D is unresolved. CDR3 length equals 13 residues. Germline CDR1 is MNHEY and CDR2 is SMNVEV (reference sequence). V was trimmed by 5 bases and J by 4 bases, leaving 6 bases between them.

This clonotype was seen repeatedly, ten times or more. The chain is built from TRBV20-1 and TRBJ2-3; the D gene is possibly TRBD1 (6 bases). The CDR3 contains 14 residues. The V end lost 5 bases, the J end lost 0 bases, and 12 bases lay between the germline ends. Germline V gene data show CDR1 as DFQATT and CDR2 as SNEGSKA (reference sequence). The CDR3 sequence: CSAPRTVSTDTQYF. CDR3 in DNA: TGCAGTGCTCCACGGACAGTTAGCACAGATACGCAGTATTTT.

This clonotype was observed many times. The V and J genes are TRBV29-1 and TRBJ2-5; weak D call: TRBD1 (5 bases). Per the germline V gene, CDR1 is SQVTM and CDR2 is ANQGSEA. CDR3 length: 12 amino acids. DNA of the CDR3: TGCAGTGCTAGACGCCAGGGTGAGACCCAGTACTTC. It specifies CSARRQGETQYF.

Note on this clonotype: This may arise from a read error, as a much more abundant clone is one base away. The gene calls are TRBV29-1 and TRBJ1-2; 10 positions agree with TRBD1. V lost 7 bases to trimming and J lost 4 bases; unmatched junction nucleotides: 9. The CDR3 is made up of 14 amino acids. Germline V gene data show CDR1 as SQVTM and CDR2 as ANQGSEA. CDR3 region: CSASTGGRSYGYTF. Written as DNA, the CDR3 is TGCAGCGCCTCGACAGGGGGCAGGAGCTATGGCTACACCTTC.

This clonotype has just a few counts. This chain uses TRBV5-1 with TRBJ1-1; TRBD1 agrees at 10 bases. CDR1 and CDR2 from the germline V gene are SGHRS and YFSETQ. With V trimmed by 2 bases and J by 3 bases, 4 bases remained unmatched. The CDR3 totals 15 residues. The CDR3 loop is CASSFRTGGDTEAFF. CDR3 coding DNA: TGCGCCAGCAGCTTCCGGACAGGGGGAGACACTGAAGCTTTCTTT.

In its sample, this clonotype was seen many times. The chain is built from TRBV29-1 and TRBJ2-7; unclear D gene. The germline V and J ends were trimmed by 4 bases and 2 bases, with 12 bases remaining between them. The CDR3 totals 13 residues. From germline, CDR1 is SQVTM and CDR2 ANQGSEA. This chain's CDR3 is CSVAENGAYEQYF. CDR3 bases: TGCAGCGTTGCCGAGAACGGAGCCTACGAGCAGTACTTC.

This clonotype was counted between two and nine times. The V call is TRBV9, the J call TRBJ1-2; tentative D call: TRBD1 (5 bases). Trimming shortened V by 0 bases and J by 3 bases, and 12 bases separated the two germline ends. The germline V gene has CDR1 SGDLS and CDR2 YYNGEE. The CDR3 runs 15 residues. In DNA form, the CDR3 reads TGTGCCAGCAGCGTAGCAGCCGGGGGTGACTATGGCTACACCTTC. This translates into CASSVAAGGDYGYTF.

The CDR3 is CASSEELDGAYEQYF. CDR3 coding DNA: TGTGCCAGCAGTGAGGAACTCGACGGGGCCTACGAGCAGTACTTC. The J gene is TRBJ2-5, the V gene TRBV28; TRBD2 might be the D (5 bases). The assigned J gene may be wrong: the sequence end matches TRBJ2-7 better. Germline V gene data show CDR1 as MDHEN and CDR2 as SYDVKM. The CDR3 length is 15 residues.

The chain couples TRBV15 to TRBJ2-4, with 12 bases matching TRBD1. The CDR3 loop spans 14 amino acids. Germline loops: CDR1 LNHNV, CDR2 YYDKDF (reference sequence). The junction had 3 bases not matched to a gene; V was cut back by 5 bases and J by 7 bases. The CDR3 DNA reads as TGTGCCACCAGCGGGGGACAGGGGGCGAACATTCAGTACTTC. It specifies CATSGGQGANIQYF.

This clonotype was counted between two and nine times. This chain uses TRBV20-1 with TRBJ2-7, with TRBD2 identical over 9 bases. Germline V gives CDR1 DFQATT, CDR2 SNEGSKA (reference sequence). The V gene end was trimmed by 6 bases and the J gene end by 0 bases; junction bases not matched to a gene: 6. The CDR3 totals 14 residues. This CDR3 reads CSATSGRNSYEQYF. The CDR3, as DNA: TGCAGTGCAACAAGCGGGAGGAACTCCTACGAGCAGTACTTC.

This clonotype was seen once. The V call is TRBV20-1, the J call TRBJ2-7; D possibly uses TRBD1 or TRBD2 (5 bases each). The CDR3 is 14 residues long. Between the trimmed V and J ends, which lost 1 base and 5 bases, there was a span of 15 bases. Germline V gives CDR1 DFQATT, CDR2 SNEGSKA (reference sequence). The CDR3 DNA reads as TGCAGTGCTAGAGTCGGGACCCCTCTCCACGAGCAGTACTTC. Protein sequence: CSARVGTPLHEQYF.

For this clonotype: This may arise from a read error, as a much more abundant clone is one base away. V and J are TRBV7-2 and TRBJ2-1; D tentatively reads TRBD1 or TRBD2 (5 bases each). The germline V gene has CDR1 SGHTA and CDR2 FQGNSA. The CDR3 has 13 amino acids. The V end lost 5 bases, the J end lost 13 bases, and 18 bases lay between the germline ends. The CDR3 sequence is CASSRTEIGTQFF. The CDR3 bases are TGTGCCAGCAGCCGGACTGAAATTGGGACCCAGTTCTTC. Complete variable domain (other parts from reference TRBV7-2 and TRBJ2-1): GAGVSQSPSNKVTEKGKDVELRCDPISGHTALYWYRQSLGQGLEFLIYFQGNSAPDKSGLPSDRFSAERTGGSVSTLTIQRTQQEDSAVYLCASSRTEIGTQFFGPGTRLTVL.

The chain joins TRBV6-1 to TRBJ2-1, with 10 bases that match TRBD1. Unmatched junction bases numbered 4, after V lost 0 bases and J lost 5 bases. Germline assignment: CDR1 MNHNS and CDR2 SASEGT. The CDR3 extends over 16 amino acids. CDR3 in DNA: TGTGCCAGCAGTGAAGCCGGGACAGGGGCCAACAATGAGCAGTTCTTC. It codes for CASSEAGTGANNEQFF.

This chain links TRBV7-9 with TRBJ1-2; D unclear. Germline CDR1 and CDR2: SEHNR and FQNEAQ (reference sequence). The length of the CDR3 is 13 residues. CDR3 residues: CVTMGRASYGYTF. The CDR3 DNA is TGTGTTACGATGGGGAGGGCATCCTATGGCTACACCTTC.

This clonotype was seen a few times. V is TRBV6-2 or TRBV6-3 and J is TRBJ2-3, with TRBD2 as a possible D gene (5 bases). Germline V gene sequence: CDR1 MNHEY, CDR2 SVGEGT. The CDR3 loop spans 14 amino acids. With 7 bases removed from V and 0 bases from J, the gap between germline ends came to 11 bases. CDR3 region: CASNYGGSTDTQYF. The CDR3 DNA follows: TGTGCCAGCAACTATGGAGGTAGCACAGATACGCAGTATTTT.

The genes are TRBV7-9 and TRBJ1-6; 7 nucleotides line up with TRBD1. V gave up 5 bases and J gave up 8 bases; unmatched junction bases: 12. This CDR3 has 16 residues. The V gene's germline CDR1 is SEHNR and CDR2 FQNEAQ (reference sequence). Written as DNA, the CDR3 is TGTGCCAGCAGCCTCCGGACAGGCCGTACAGATTCACCCCTCCACTTT. This encodes CASSLRTGRTDSPLHF.

This clonotype was counted a few times. The CDR3 nucleotides read TGTGCCAGCAGAAGGGGACAGGGGTCCTACGAGCAGTACTTC. Translating it yields CASRRGQGSYEQYF. The chain links TRBV28 to TRBJ2-7; the match to TRBD1 covers 10 bases. CDR1 and CDR2 (germline): MDHEN, SYDVKM. V trimming: 6 bases; J trimming: 1 base; junction bases outside the gene matches: 3. The CDR3 consists of 14 residues.

This clonotype was observed at least ten times. The chain uses TRBV5-1 and TRBJ2-6; TRBD2 matches 8 bases. The CDR3 covers 19 residues. The V and J ends lost 1 base and 1 base, in that order; junction bases with no gene match: 10. Germline V gene sequence: CDR1 SGHRS, CDR2 YFSETQ. CDR3 amino acids: CASSLFGVAGTSGANVLTF. In DNA, the CDR3 is TGCGCCAGCAGCTTGTTTGGAGTAGCGGGGACATCTGGGGCCAACGTCCTGACTTTC.